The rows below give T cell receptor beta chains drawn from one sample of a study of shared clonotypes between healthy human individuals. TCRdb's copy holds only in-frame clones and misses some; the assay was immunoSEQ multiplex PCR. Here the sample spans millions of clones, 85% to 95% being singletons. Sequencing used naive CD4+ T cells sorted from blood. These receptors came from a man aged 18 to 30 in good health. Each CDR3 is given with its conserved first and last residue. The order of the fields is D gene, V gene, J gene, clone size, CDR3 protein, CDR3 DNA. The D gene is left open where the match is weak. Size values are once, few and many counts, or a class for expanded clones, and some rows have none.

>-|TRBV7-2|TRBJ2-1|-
CASSLAWSLLNNEQFF
TGTGCCAGCAGCTTAGCGTGGTCACTCCTGAACAATGAGCAGTTCTTC
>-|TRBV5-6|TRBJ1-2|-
CASKTGLRLYYGYTF
TGTGCCAGCAAGACTGGACTTCGGCTTTACTATGGCTACACCTTC
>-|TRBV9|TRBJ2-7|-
CASSPHADAYEQYF
TGTGCCAGCAGCCCCCATGCGGACGCCTACGAGCAGTACTTC
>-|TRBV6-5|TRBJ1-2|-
CASTRASNYGYTF
TGTGCCAGCACCAGGGCCTCTAACTATGGCTACACCTTC
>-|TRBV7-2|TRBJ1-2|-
CASSVGYGYTF
TGTGCCAGCAGCGTCGGCTATGGCTACACCTTC
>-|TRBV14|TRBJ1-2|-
CASSQDNSWTPNYGYTF
TGTGCCAGCAGCCAAGATAATTCCTGGACACCTAACTATGGCTACACCTTC
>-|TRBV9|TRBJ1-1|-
CASSVGMNTEAFF
TGTGCCAGCAGCGTGGGGATGAACACTGAAGCTTTCTTT
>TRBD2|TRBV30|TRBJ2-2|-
CAWPTSGSTGELFF
TGTGCCTGGCCGACTAGCGGGAGCACCGGGGAGCTGTTTTTT
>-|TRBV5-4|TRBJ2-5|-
CASSSGTQETQYF
TGTGCCAGCAGCTCCGGGACCCAAGAGACCCAGTACTTC
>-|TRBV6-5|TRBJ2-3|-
CASRFPGTDTQYF
TGTGCCAGCAGGTTCCCGGGCACAGATACGCAGTATTTT
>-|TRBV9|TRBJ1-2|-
CASSVAWNYTF
TGTGCCAGCAGCGTAGCTTGGAACTACACCTTC
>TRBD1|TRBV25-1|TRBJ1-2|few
CASSEFGQGLWGYTF
TGTGCCAGCAGTGAATTCGGACAGGGCCTTTGGGGCTACACCTTC
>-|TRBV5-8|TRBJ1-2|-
CASRPGSLIGDGYTF
TGTGCCAGCAGACCCGGGTCACTCATTGGGGATGGCTACACCTTC
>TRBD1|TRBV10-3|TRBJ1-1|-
CAISVGRSDRGSGEAFF
TGTGCCATCAGTGTCGGTCGATCGGACAGGGGGTCAGGTGAAGCTTTCTTT
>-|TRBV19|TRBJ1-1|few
CASSGFRDGNTEAFF
TGTGCCAGTAGTGGATTCCGGGACGGCAACACTGAAGCTTTCTTT
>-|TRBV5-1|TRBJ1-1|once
CASSLDRGMNTEAFF
TGCGCCAGCAGCTTGGATCGAGGGATGAACACTGAAGCTTTCTTT
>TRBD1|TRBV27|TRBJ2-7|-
CASSTWTGGIDEQYF
TGTGCCAGCAGTACCTGGACAGGGGGCATCGACGAGCAGTACTTC
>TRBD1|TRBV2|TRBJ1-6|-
CASSEGGGDSHSPLHF
TGTGCCAGCAGTGAAGGGGGAGGGGACAGTCATTCACCCCTCCACTTT
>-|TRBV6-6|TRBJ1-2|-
CASSYSQTAVNYGYTF
TGTGCCAGCAGTTACTCTCAGACAGCAGTAAACTATGGCTACACCTTC
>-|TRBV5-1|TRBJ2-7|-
CASSLDSWSASYEQYF
TGCGCCAGCAGCTTGGACAGCTGGTCAGCCTCCTACGAGCAGTACTTC
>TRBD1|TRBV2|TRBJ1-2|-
CASRESPGQLYGYTF
TGTGCCAGCAGGGAATCCCCGGGACAGCTCTATGGCTACACCTTC
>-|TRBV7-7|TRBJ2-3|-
CASSTNPSGTQYF
TGTGCTAGCAGCACGAACCCTTCAGGGACGCAGTATTTT
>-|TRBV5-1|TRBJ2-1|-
CASSLVPGQGTSSYNEQFF
TGCGCCAGCAGCTTGGTGCCGGGGCAGGGGACCAGCTCCTACAATGAGCAGTTCTTC
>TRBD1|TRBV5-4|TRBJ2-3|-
CASSLKGTGGTDTQYF
TGTGCCAGCAGCTTAAAAGGAACAGGGGGCACAGATACGCAGTATTTT
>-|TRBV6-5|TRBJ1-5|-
CASSPGYSSNQPQHF
TGTGCCAGCAGCCCAGGGTACTCCAGCAATCAGCCCCAGCATTTT
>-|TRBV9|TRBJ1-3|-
CASSVDDSGNTIYF
TGTGCCAGCAGCGTAGATGACTCTGGAAACACCATATATTTT
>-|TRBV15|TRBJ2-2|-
CATSRDRAPANTGELFF
TGTGCCACCAGCAGAGATAGGGCGCCCGCGAACACCGGGGAGCTGTTTTTT
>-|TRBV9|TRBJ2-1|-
CASSVGPEGYNEQFF
TGTGCCAGCAGCGTAGGCCCCGAAGGCTACAATGAGCAGTTCTTC
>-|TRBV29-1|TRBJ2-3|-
CSVGFYSTDTQYF
TGCAGCGTTGGGTTCTATAGCACAGATACGCAGTATTTT
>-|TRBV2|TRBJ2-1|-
CASSGSASHNEQFF
TGTGCCAGCAGTGGGTCCGCCAGCCACAATGAGCAGTTCTTC
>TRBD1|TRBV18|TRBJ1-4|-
CASSPRQGDDEKLFF
TGTGCCAGCTCACCACGACAGGGCGATGATGAAAAACTGTTTTTT
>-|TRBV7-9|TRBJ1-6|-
CASSLAYSSYNSPLHF
TGTGCCAGCAGCTTAGCATATAGCTCCTATAATTCACCCCTCCACTTT
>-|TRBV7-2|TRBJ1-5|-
CASSFLSRNQPQHF
TGTGCCAGCAGCTTTCTAAGTCGCAATCAGCCCCAGCATTTT
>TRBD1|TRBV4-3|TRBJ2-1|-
CASSQGMTGSEEQFF
TGCGCCAGCAGCCAAGGTATGACAGGGTCCGAGGAGCAGTTCTTC
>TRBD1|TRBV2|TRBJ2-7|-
CASSRQGAVYEQYF
TGTGCCAGCAGTCGACAGGGGGCGGTCTACGAGCAGTACTTC
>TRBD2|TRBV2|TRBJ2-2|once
CASRSGRAYGELFF
TGTGCCAGCAGGAGCGGGAGGGCCTACGGGGAGCTGTTTTTT
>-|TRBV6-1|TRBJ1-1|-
CASTGQRSTEAFF
TGTGCCAGCACTGGACAGCGGTCCACTGAAGCTTTCTTT
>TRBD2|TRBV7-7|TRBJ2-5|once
CASSRGLALQETQYF
TGTGCTAGCAGCCGAGGACTAGCCCTCCAAGAGACCCAGTACTTC
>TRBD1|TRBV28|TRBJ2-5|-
CASSSQGQGVETQYF
TGTGCCAGCAGCTCACAGGGACAGGGGGTAGAGACCCAGTACTTC
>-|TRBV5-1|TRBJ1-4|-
CASSGPDGFNEKLFF
TGCGCCAGCAGCGGACCGGACGGGTTTAATGAAAAACTGTTTTTT
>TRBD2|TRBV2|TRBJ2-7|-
CASSEWAGAYEQYF
TGTGCCAGCAGTGAATGGGCGGGGGCCTACGAGCAGTACTTC
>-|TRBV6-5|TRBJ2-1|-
CASSYPGGHEQFF
TGTGCCAGCAGTTACCCCGGAGGACATGAGCAGTTCTTC
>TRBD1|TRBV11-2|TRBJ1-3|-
CASSLVKGASGNTIYF
TGTGCCAGCAGCTTAGTTAAGGGGGCCTCTGGAAACACCATATATTTT
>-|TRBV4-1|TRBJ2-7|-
CASSQEGQTYEQYF
TGCGCCAGCAGCCAAGAAGGACAAACCTACGAGCAGTACTTC
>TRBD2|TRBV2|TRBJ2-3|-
CASRASGGTDTQYF
TGTGCCAGCAGGGCTAGCGGGGGCACAGATACGCAGTATTTT
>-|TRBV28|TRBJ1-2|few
CASSLRAGKGYTF
TGTGCCAGCAGTTTAAGGGCAGGGAAGGGCTACACCTTC
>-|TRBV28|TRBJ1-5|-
CASSPQLLSNQPQHF
TGTGCCAGCAGTCCACAGCTTCTTAGCAATCAGCCCCAGCATTTT
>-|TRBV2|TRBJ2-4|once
CASSADLDIQYF
TGTGCCAGCAGTGCGGACTTGGACATTCAGTACTTC
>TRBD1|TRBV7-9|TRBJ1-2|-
CASSPRGLGYGYTF
TGTGCCAGCAGCCCCAGGGGGCTGGGCTATGGCTACACCTTC